This T cell receptor beta chain comes out of a study of regulatory and conventional T cells in RAG deficiency. Overall study findings and caveats: Sorted Omenn CD25-high CD127-low cells may not be bona fide Tregs. Shannon entropy was markedly lower and Simpson indices higher in RAG-deficient patients than control T-cell subsets. Compared with controls, unique Treg TCR beta sequences dropped around 100-fold in Omenn syndrome and CID/AS.

The table came from immunoSEQ multiplex PCR; TCRdb's copy has only in-frame clones and leaves some out. This table has tens of thousands of clones, approximately 95% appearing once. There are 17 residues in the CDR3. V trimming: 0 bases; J trimming: 6 bases; junction bases outside the gene matches: 9. Germline V gene sequence: CDR1 SGHNT, CDR2 YYREEE (reference sequence). This clone occurred once. The antigen remains unidentified. Blood CD4+ CD25-low CD127-high conventional T cells supplied the genomic DNA template. These data were also filed under a second study, of regulatory T cells. That work states: Primers: 52 TRBV forward and 13 TRBJ reverse.

The chain has TRBV5-4 and TRBJ2-2, with 9 bases matching TRBD2. Sequenced sample: CD25- CD4+ T cells sorted from blood. The origin of this receptor is a human donor in good health. The CDR3 nucleotides read TGTGCCAGCAGCTTGGCCCTCGCGGGGGGGCGGGCCGGGGAGCTGTTTTTT. The encoded protein is CASSLALAGGRAGELFF.